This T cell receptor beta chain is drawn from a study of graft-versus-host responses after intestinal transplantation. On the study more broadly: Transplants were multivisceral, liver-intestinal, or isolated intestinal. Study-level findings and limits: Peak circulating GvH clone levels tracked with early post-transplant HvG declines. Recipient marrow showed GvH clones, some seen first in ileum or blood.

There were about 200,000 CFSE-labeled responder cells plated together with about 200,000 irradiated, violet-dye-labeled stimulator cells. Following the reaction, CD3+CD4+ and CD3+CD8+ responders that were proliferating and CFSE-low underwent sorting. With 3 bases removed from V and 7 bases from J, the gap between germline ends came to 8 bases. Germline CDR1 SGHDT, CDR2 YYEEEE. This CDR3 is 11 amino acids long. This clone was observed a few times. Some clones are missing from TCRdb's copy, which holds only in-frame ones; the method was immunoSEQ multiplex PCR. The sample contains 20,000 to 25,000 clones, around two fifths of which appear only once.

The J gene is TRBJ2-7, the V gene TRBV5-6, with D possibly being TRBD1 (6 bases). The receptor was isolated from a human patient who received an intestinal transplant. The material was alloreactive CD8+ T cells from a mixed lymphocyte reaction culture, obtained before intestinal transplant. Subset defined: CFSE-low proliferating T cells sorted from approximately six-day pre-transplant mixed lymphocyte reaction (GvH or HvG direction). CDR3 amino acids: CASSSGQEQYF. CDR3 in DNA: TGTGCCAGCAGCTCCGGACAGGAGCAGTACTTC.